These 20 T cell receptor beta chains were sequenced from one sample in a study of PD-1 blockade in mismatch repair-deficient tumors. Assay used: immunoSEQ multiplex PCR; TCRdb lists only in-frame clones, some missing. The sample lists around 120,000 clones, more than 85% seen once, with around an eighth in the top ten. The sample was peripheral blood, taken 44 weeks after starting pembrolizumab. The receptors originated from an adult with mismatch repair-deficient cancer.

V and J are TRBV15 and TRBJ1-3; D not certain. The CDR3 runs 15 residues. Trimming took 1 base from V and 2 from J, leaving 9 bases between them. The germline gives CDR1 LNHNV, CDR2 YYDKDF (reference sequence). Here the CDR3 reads CATSRVTETGNTIYF. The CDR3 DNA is TGTGCCACCAGCAGAGTCACAGAGACTGGAAACACCATATATTTT.

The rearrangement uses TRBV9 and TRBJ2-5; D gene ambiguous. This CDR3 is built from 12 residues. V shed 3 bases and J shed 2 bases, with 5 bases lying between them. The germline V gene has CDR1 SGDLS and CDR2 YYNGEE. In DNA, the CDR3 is TGTGCCAGCAGCGACTTTCAAGAGACCCAGTACTTC. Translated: CASSDFQETQYF.

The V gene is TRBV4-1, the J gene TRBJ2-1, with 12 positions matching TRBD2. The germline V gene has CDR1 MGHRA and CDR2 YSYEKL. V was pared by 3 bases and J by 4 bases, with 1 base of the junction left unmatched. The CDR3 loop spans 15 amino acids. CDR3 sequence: CASSQTSGGYNEQFF. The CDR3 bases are TGCGCCAGCAGCCAGACTAGCGGGGGTTACAATGAGCAGTTCTTC.

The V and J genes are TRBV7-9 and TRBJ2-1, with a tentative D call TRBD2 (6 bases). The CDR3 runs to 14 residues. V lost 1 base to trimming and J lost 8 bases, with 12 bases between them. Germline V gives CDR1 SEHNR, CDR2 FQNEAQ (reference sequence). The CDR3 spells CASSLGASEYEQFF. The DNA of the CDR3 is TGTGCCAGCAGCTTAGGGGCTAGCGAGTATGAGCAGTTCTTC.

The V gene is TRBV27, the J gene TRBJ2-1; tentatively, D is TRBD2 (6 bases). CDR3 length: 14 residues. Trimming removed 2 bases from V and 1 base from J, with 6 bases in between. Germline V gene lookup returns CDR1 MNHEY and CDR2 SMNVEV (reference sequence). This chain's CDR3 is CASSLGRSYNEQFF. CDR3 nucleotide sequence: TGTGCCAGCAGTTTAGGGAGGTCCTACAATGAGCAGTTCTTC.

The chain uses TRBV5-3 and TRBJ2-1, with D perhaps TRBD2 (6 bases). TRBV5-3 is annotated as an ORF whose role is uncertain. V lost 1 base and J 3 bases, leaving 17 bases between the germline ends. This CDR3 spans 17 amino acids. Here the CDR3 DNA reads TGTGCCAGAAGCTTGTTATCGAGCGGGCCGATCTACAATGAGCAGTTCTTC. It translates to CARSLLSSGPIYNEQFF.

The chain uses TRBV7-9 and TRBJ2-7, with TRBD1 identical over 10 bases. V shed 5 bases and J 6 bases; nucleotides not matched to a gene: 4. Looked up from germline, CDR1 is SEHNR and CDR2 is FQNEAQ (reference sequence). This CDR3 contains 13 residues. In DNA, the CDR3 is TGTGCCAGCAGCCTGAGGGACAGGGGCGAGCAGTACTTC. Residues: CASSLRDRGEQYF. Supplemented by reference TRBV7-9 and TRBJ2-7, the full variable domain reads DTGVSQNPRHKITKRGQNVTFRCDPISEHNRLYWYRQTLGQGPEFLTYFQNEAQLEKSRLLSDRFSAERPKGSFSTLEIQRTEQGDSAMYLCASSLRDRGEQYFGPGTRLTVT.

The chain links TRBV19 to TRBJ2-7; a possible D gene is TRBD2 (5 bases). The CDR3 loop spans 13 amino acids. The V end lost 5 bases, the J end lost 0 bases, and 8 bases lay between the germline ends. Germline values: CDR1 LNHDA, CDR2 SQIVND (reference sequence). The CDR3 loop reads CASSAGLSYEQYF. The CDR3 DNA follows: TGTGCCAGTAGTGCAGGACTCTCCTACGAGCAGTACTTC.

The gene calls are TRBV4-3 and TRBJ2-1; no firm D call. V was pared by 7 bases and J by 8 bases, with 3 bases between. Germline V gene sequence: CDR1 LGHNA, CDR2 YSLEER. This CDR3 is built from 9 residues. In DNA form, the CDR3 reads TGCGCCAGCATGTATGAGCAGTTCTTC. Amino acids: CASMYEQFF.

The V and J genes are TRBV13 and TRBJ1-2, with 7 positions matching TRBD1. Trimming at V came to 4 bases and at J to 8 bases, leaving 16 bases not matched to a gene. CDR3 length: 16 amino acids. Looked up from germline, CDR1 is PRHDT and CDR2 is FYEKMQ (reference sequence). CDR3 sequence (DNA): TGTGCCAGCAGCTCTCCCAGAAGGGGGCGGCCCCGAGGCTACACCTTC. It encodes CASSSPRRGRPRGYTF.

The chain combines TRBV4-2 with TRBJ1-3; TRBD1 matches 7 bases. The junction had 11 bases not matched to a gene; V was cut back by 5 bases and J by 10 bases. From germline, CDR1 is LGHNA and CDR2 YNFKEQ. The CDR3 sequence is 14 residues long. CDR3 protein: CASSFRGQDNTIYF. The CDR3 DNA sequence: TGTGCCAGCAGCTTCCGAGGACAGGATAATACCATATATTTT.

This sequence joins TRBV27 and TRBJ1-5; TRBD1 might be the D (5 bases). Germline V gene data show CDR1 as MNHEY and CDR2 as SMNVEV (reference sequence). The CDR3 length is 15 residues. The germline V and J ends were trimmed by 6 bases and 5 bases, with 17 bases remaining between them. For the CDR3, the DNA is TGTGCCAGCAGCCCAACCGGGGGGTTCTATCAGCCCCAGCATTTT. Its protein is CASSPTGGFYQPQHF.

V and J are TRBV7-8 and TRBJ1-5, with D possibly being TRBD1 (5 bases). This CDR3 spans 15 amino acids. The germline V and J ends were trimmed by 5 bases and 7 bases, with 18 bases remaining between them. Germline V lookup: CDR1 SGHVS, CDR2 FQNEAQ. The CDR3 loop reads CASSLDPGPGQPQHF. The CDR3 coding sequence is TGTGCCAGCAGCCTAGACCCGGGGCCGGGGCAGCCCCAGCATTTT.

The CDR3 is CASSPGVEAKEAFSYEQYF. The CDR3 DNA is TGCGCCAGCAGCCCCGGTGTCGAGGCCAAAGAGGCCTTCTCCTACGAGCAGTACTTC. The chain employs TRBV10-2 and TRBJ2-7; D remains ambiguous. Germline CDR1 and CDR2: WSHSY and SAAADI. V lost 6 bases, J lost 0 bases, and 27 bases lay in between. This CDR3 contains 19 residues.

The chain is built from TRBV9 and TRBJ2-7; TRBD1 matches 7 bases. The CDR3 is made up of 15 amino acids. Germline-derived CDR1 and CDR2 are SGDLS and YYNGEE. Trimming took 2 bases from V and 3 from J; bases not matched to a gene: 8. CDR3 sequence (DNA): TGTGCCAGCAGCGTGGAACAGGGGCCCCTCTACGAGCAGTACTTC. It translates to CASSVEQGPLYEQYF.

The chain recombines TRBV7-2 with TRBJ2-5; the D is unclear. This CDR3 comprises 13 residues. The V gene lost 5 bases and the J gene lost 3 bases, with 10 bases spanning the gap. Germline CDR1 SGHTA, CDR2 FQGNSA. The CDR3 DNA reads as TGTGCCAGCAGCCGCGATGCGGAAGAGACCCAGTACTTC. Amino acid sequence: CASSRDAEETQYF.

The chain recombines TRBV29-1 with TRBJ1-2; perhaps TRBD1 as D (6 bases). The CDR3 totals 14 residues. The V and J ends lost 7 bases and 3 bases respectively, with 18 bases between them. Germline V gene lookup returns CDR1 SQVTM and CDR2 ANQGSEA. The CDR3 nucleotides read TGCAGCGATTGGACAGTGAGCGACTACTATGGCTACACCTTC. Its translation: CSDWTVSDYYGYTF. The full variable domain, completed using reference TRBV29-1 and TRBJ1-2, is SAVISQKPSRDICQRGTSLTIQCQVDSQVTMMFWYRQQPGQSLTLIATANQGSEATYESGFVIDKFPISRPNLTFSTLTVSNMSPEDSSIYLCSDWTVSDYYGYTFGSGTRLTVV.

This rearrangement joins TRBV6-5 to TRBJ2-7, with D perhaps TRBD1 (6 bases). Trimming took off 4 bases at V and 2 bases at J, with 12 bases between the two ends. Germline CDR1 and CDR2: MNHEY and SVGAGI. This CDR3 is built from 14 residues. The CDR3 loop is CASSSDSTTYEQYF. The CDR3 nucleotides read TGTGCCAGCAGTTCGGACAGCACAACCTACGAGCAGTACTTC.

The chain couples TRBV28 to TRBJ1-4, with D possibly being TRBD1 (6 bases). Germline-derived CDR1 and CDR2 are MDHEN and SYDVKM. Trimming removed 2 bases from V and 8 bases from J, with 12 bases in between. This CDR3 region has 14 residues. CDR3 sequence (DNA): TGTGCCAGCAGTTTACTGGGGGCAAACGAAAAACTGTTTTTT. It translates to CASSLLGANEKLFF. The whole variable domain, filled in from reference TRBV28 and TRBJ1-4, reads DVKVTQSSRYLVKRTGEKVFLECVQDMDHENMFWYRQDPGLGLRLIYFSYDVKMKEKGDIPEGYSVSREKKERFSLILESASTNQTSMYLCASSLLGANEKLFFGSGTQLSVL.

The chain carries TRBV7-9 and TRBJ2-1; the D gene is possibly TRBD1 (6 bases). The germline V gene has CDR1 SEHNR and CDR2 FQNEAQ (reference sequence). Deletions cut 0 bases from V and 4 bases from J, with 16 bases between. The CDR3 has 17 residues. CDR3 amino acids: CASSLALDRRLYNEQFF. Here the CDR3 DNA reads TGTGCCAGCAGCTTAGCTTTGGACAGACGACTATACAATGAGCAGTTCTTC.